A single sample gave rise to the 27 T cell receptor beta chains below, sequenced in a study of blood T cell repertoires in COVID-19. Generated by immunoSEQ multiplex PCR, the TCRdb table keeps only in-frame clones and is missing some. The top ten hold approximately 12% of the sample, which has tens of thousands of clones, around 88% seen once. Input material: peripheral blood. These receptors were obtained from a human donor in a cohort sampled during active COVID-19.

The rearrangement joins TRBV3-1 (or the pseudogene TRBV3-2) to TRBJ1-6; the D is unclear. V shed 0 bases and J shed 6 bases, with 6 bases lying between them. The germline gives CDR1 LGHDT, CDR2 YNNKEL (reference sequence). There are 14 residues in the CDR3. For the CDR3, the DNA is TGTGCCAGCAGCCAAGATCGGGGTAATTCACCCCTCCACTTT. Amino acid sequence: CASSQDRGNSPLHF.

J is TRBJ2-7 and V is TRBV6-5; 11 positions match TRBD1. This CDR3 comprises 16 residues. Germline CDR1 and CDR2: MNHEY and SVGAGI. Trimming cost V 2 bases and J 4 bases; bases outside gene matches: 7. The CDR3 nucleotides read TGTGCCAGCAGTTACCGCGGGACAGGGGGACTTTACGAGCAGTACTTC. This codes for CASSYRGTGGLYEQYF.

This chain connects TRBV7-3 to TRBJ2-2; 7 bases line up with TRBD2. V shed 2 bases and J 1 base; nucleotides not matched to a gene: 7. The CDR3 loop spans 17 amino acids. Looked up from germline, CDR1 is SGHTA and CDR2 is FQGTGA. The CDR3 is CASSLSSGGQNTGELFF. The DNA for the CDR3 is TGTGCCAGCAGCTTATCTTCGGGAGGACAGAACACCGGGGAGCTGTTTTTT.

V is TRBV28 and J is TRBJ1-6; the match to TRBD1 covers 8 bases. V shed 0 bases, J shed 5 bases, and the junction held 3 bases outside the gene matches. CDR3 size: 16 residues. Germline-derived CDR1 and CDR2 are MDHEN and SYDVKM. The CDR3 DNA reads as TGTGCCAGCAGTTTATGGCCGGGACAGGATAATTCACCCCTCCACTTT. Amino acids: CASSLWPGQDNSPLHF.

This chain connects TRBV6-2 or TRBV6-3 to TRBJ2-3, with D perhaps TRBD1 (5 bases). CDR1 is MNHEY, CDR2 SVGEGT, per germline. Trimming pared 3 bases from V and 2 bases from J, leaving 12 bases between. The CDR3 is 15 residues long. CDR3 DNA sequence: TGTGCCAGCAGTTATTCGGCAGGGAACACAGATACGCAGTATTTT. Its protein is CASSYSAGNTDTQYF.

A single count supports this clone. V usage is TRBV19 and J usage is TRBJ2-1; D ambiguous. The CDR3 is made up of 11 amino acids. Germline V gene sequence: CDR1 LNHDA, CDR2 SQIVND (reference sequence). Trimming left V 3 bases short and J 6 bases short, with 3 bases between. Here the CDR3 DNA reads TGTGCCAGTAGTATCTTCAATGAGCAGTTCTTC. Protein: CASSIFNEQFF.

This chain connects TRBV5-6 to TRBJ2-3, with 10 bases lining up with TRBD2. The germline V gene has CDR1 SGHDT and CDR2 YYEEEE. The V gene end was trimmed by 7 bases and the J gene end by 1 base; junction bases not matched to a gene: 18. The CDR3 runs 19 residues. DNA of the CDR3: TGTGCCAGCTACAGCTTACGAAGATTAGCGGGGGGCCGCACAGATACGCAGTATTTT. Protein sequence: CASYSLRRLAGGRTDTQYF. Using reference TRBV5-6 and TRBJ2-3 for the parts outside the CDR3, the full variable domain is DAGVTQSPTHLIKTRGQQVTLRCSPKSGHDTVSWYQQALGQGPQFIFQYYEEEERQRGNFPDRFSGHQFPNYSSELNVNALLLGDSALYLCASYSLRRLAGGRTDTQYFGPGTRLTVL.

The chain has TRBV4-1 and TRBJ2-3, with D uncertain. The CDR3 consists of 15 residues. Looked up from germline, CDR1 is MGHRA and CDR2 is YSYEKL. V lost 1 base to trimming and J lost 6 bases, with 14 bases between them. CDR3 coding DNA: TGCGCCAGCAGCCAAGGGGCTTATACCAGGGATACGCAGTATTTT. Protein sequence: CASSQGAYTRDTQYF.

The J gene is TRBJ2-5, the V gene TRBV7-2; weak D call: TRBD1 (7 bases). CDR3 length: 14 amino acids. The germline V gene encodes CDR1 SGHTA and CDR2 FQGNSA. The V end was cut by 4 bases, the J end by 5 bases, with 14 bases between. CDR3 DNA sequence: TGTGCCAGCAGCTCACGGAGGGGACAGGAGACCCAGTACTTC. Protein product: CASSSRRGQETQYF.

This sequence joins TRBV6-1 and TRBJ1-5; D uncertain. V shed 3 bases and J shed 0 bases, with 9 bases lying between them. The CDR3 is 15 residues long. Per the germline V gene, CDR1 is MNHNS and CDR2 is SASEGT. The CDR3 here is CASSDDTRSNQPQHF. The CDR3 bases are TGTGCCAGCAGTGACGACACCCGTAGCAATCAGCCCCAGCATTTT.

V is TRBV5-6 and J is TRBJ1-6; 9 bases line up with TRBD1. Germline CDR1 SGHDT, CDR2 YYEEEE. The trim removed 2 bases at V and 5 bases at J, leaving 2 bases unmatched. The length of the CDR3 is 15 residues. The CDR3 coding sequence is TGTGCCAGCAGCTTTCGGGACAGGGATAATTCACCCCTCCACTTT. This codes for CASSFRDRDNSPLHF.

The V call is TRBV6-5, the J call TRBJ2-2, with D possibly matching TRBD2 (6 bases). This CDR3 is 15 amino acids long. With 2 bases removed from V and 6 bases from J, the gap between germline ends came to 13 bases. Germline V gene sequence: CDR1 MNHEY, CDR2 SVGAGI. CDR3: CASSYGGVGAGELFF. The CDR3 DNA is TGTGCCAGCAGTTACGGAGGGGTTGGGGCCGGGGAGCTGTTTTTT.

The CDR3 here is CASSPQGGVNEQFF. The CDR3 DNA reads TGTGCCAGCAGTCCACAGGGAGGGGTCAATGAGCAGTTCTTC. The chain recombines TRBV9 with TRBJ2-1; TRBD2 might be the D (7 bases). In germline, CDR1 is SGDLS, CDR2 YYNGEE. The CDR3 contains 14 residues. V gave up 5 bases and J gave up 6 bases, with 15 bases separating them. Supplemented by reference TRBV9 and TRBJ2-1, the full variable domain reads DSGVTQTPKHLITATGQRVTLRCSPRSGDLSVYWYQQSLDQGLQFLIQYYNGEERAKGNILERFSAQQFPDLHSELNLSSLELGDSALYFCASSPQGGVNEQFFGPGTRLTVL.

CDR3: CASSIAPGRNNQPQHF. The CDR3 DNA follows: TGTGCCAGTAGTATAGCTCCGGGGAGGAACAATCAGCCCCAGCATTTT. V and J are TRBV19 and TRBJ1-5; D uncertain. CDR3 length: 16 residues. Germline V gene data show CDR1 as LNHDA and CDR2 as SQIVND (reference sequence). V lost 1 base and J 3 bases, leaving 13 bases between the germline ends.

This rearrangement joins TRBV5-1 to TRBJ2-5; D is undetermined. The V gene's germline CDR1 is SGHRS and CDR2 YFSETQ. The ends were cut back, 0 bases at V and 5 bases at J, with 14 bases in the middle. The CDR3 is 15 amino acids. The DNA of the CDR3 is TGCGCCAGCAGCTTGGCCGCTGGTTACGCGGAGACCCAGTACTTC. As protein: CASSLAAGYAETQYF.

This clone was picked up a small number of times. The CDR3 coding sequence is TGTGCCAGCAAAAGAACAGGGAACTATGGCTACACCTTC. Translated, it gives CASKRTGNYGYTF. The chain carries TRBV6-5 and TRBJ1-2; a weak D match, TRBD1 (6 bases). The CDR3 is 13 residues long. CDR1 is MNHEY, CDR2 SVGAGI, per germline. The germline V and J ends were trimmed by 7 bases and 2 bases, with 11 bases remaining between them.

The chain employs TRBV11-2 and TRBJ2-5, with 8 bases fitting TRBD1. This CDR3 region has 15 residues. Trimming took 1 base from V and 5 from J; bases not matched to a gene: 6. From germline, CDR1 is SGHAT and CDR2 FQNNGV. CDR3 DNA: TGTGCCAGCAGCTTAGGTACAGGGGGATATGAGACCCAGTACTTC. This codes for CASSLGTGGYETQYF.

The genes are TRBV7-9 and TRBJ1-3; TRBD1 is a possible D gene (6 bases). The CDR3 consists of 15 residues. CDR1 is SEHNR and CDR2 is FQNEAQ in the germline V gene (reference sequence). V was trimmed by 6 bases and J by 0 bases, leaving 12 bases between them. The chain's CDR3 is CASRPTGPSGNTIYF. The DNA for the CDR3 is TGTGCCAGCAGACCCACAGGGCCCTCTGGAAACACCATATATTTT.

The chain links TRBV3-1 (or the pseudogene TRBV3-2) to TRBJ2-1; 7 nucleotides agree with TRBD2. J lost 6 bases, V lost 4 bases, and 0 bases had no gene match. The CDR3 is 12 residues long. Looked up from germline, CDR1 is LGHDT and CDR2 is YNNKEL (reference sequence). The CDR3 here is CASSRLANEQFF. The CDR3, as DNA: TGTGCCAGCAGCCGACTAGCCAATGAGCAGTTCTTC.

The chain uses TRBV7-9 and TRBJ1-6; D is undetermined. CDR3 length: 14 residues. From germline, CDR1 is SEHNR and CDR2 FQNEAQ (reference sequence). With 7 bases removed from V and 7 bases from J, the gap between germline ends came to 14 bases. Here the CDR3 DNA reads TGTGCCAGCACCCGAGGCGGGCAAAATTCACCCCTCCACTTT. It is translated as CASTRGGQNSPLHF.

This clone was seen more than once but under ten times. The chain combines TRBV5-5 with TRBJ1-2; 9 bases align to TRBD1. The CDR3 has 17 residues. Unmatched junction bases numbered 13, after V lost 3 bases and J lost 4 bases. The germline V gene encodes CDR1 SGHKS and CDR2 YYEKEE (reference sequence). CDR3 bases: TGTGCCAGCAGCTCCGGACAGGGGTTGAGGACAGTCTATGGCTACACCTTC. As protein: CASSSGQGLRTVYGYTF.

The chain is built from TRBV28 and TRBJ2-7; 7 bases match TRBD2. The germline V gene has CDR1 MDHEN and CDR2 SYDVKM. The CDR3 length is 12 residues. Trimming removed 3 bases from V and 6 bases from J; junction bases left unmatched: 2. Here the CDR3 reads CASSFGGSEQYF. CDR3 sequence (DNA): TGTGCCAGCAGTTTCGGGGGGTCCGAGCAGTACTTC.

This clone is a singleton in its sample. V and J are TRBV6-5 and TRBJ2-5, with D possibly matching TRBD2 (5 bases). The CDR3 sequence is 15 residues long. V was trimmed by 2 bases and J by 4 bases, leaving 14 bases between them. Germline V gene lookup returns CDR1 MNHEY and CDR2 SVGAGI. The CDR3 spells CASSYGVGRIETQYF. The CDR3 coding sequence is TGTGCCAGCAGTTACGGGGTGGGGAGAATAGAGACCCAGTACTTC.

V gene TRBV9 combines with J gene TRBJ2-1, with D possibly matching TRBD2 (5 bases). The CDR3 totals 15 residues. CDR1 is SGDLS, CDR2 YYNGEE, per germline. V lost 2 bases and J 0 bases, leaving 9 bases between the germline ends. In nucleotides, the CDR3 is TGTGCCAGCAGCGTGGAGGCAAGCTCCTACAATGAGCAGTTCTTC. Its translation is CASSVEASSYNEQFF.

The chain links TRBV2 to TRBJ1-1; D might be TRBD1 (6 bases). V dropped 5 bases and J dropped 0 bases, with 7 bases sitting between them. Germline-derived CDR1 and CDR2 are SNHLY and FYNNEI. The CDR3 runs 13 residues. The CDR3 bases are TGTGCCAGCAGTCGGGACATGAACACTGAAGCTTTCTTT. Its translation is CASSRDMNTEAFF.

The J gene is TRBJ2-5, the V gene TRBV2; D is ambiguous. This CDR3 is built from 14 residues. CDR1 and CDR2 (germline): SNHLY, FYNNEI. Trimming shortened V by 8 bases and J by 2 bases, and 15 bases separated the two germline ends. CDR3 protein: CASQQERLQETQYF. CDR3 sequence (DNA): TGTGCCAGCCAGCAGGAACGGTTACAAGAGACCCAGTACTTC.

The chain has TRBV5-4 and TRBJ2-5; 8 bases fit TRBD1. The junction had 5 bases not matched to a gene; V was cut back by 3 bases and J by 10 bases. The CDR3 consists of 12 residues. CDR1 is SGHNT and CDR2 is YYREEE in the germline V gene (reference sequence). The CDR3 spells CASSSSGGFQYF. CDR3 nucleotides: TGTGCCAGCAGCTCTTCAGGGGGCTTCCAGTACTTC.